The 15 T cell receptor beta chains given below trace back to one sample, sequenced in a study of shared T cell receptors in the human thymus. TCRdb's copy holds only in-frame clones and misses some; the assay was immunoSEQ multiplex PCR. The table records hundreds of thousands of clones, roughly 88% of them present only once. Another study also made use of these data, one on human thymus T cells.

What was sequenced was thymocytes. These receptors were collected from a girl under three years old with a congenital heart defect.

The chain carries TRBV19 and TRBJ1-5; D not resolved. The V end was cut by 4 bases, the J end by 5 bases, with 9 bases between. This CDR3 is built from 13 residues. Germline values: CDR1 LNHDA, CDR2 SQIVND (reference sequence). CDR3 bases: TGTGCCAGTAGTAGGCAGGTGGATCAGCCCCAGCATTTT. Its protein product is CASSRQVDQPQHF.

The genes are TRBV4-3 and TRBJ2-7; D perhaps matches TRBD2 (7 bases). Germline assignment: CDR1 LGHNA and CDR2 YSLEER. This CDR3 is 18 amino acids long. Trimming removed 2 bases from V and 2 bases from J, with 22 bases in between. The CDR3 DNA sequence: TGCGCCAGCAGCCAATTCTCCCAACGGGGGGCTAAGCCCTACGAGCAGTACTTC. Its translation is CASSQFSQRGAKPYEQYF.

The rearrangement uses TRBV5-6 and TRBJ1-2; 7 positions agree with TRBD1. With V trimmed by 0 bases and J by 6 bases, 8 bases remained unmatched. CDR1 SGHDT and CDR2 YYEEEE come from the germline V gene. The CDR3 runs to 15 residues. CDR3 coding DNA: TGTGCCAGCAGCTTGGTAATGGGGACAGCTCATGGCTACACCTTC. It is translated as CASSLVMGTAHGYTF.

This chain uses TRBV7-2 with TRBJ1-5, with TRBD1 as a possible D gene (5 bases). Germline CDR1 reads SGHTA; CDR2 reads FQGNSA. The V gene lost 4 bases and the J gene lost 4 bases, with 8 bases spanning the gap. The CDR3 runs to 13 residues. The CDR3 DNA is TGTGCCAGCAGCTCCCGGGGGAATCAGCCCCAGCATTTT. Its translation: CASSSRGNQPQHF.

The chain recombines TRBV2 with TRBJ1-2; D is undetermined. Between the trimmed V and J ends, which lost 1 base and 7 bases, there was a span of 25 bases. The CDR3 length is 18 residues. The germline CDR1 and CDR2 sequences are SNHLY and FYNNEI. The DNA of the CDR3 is TGTGCCAGCAGTGAAGAAAGGAAGGGAGTAGGGTCGCACTGTGGCTACACCTTC. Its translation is CASSEERKGVGSHCGYTF.

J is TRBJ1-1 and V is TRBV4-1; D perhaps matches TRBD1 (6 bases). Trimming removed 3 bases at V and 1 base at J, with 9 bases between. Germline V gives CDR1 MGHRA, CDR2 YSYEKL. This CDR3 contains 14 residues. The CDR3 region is CASSHGQKNTEAFF. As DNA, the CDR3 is TGCGCCAGCAGCCACGGACAGAAGAACACTGAAGCTTTCTTT.

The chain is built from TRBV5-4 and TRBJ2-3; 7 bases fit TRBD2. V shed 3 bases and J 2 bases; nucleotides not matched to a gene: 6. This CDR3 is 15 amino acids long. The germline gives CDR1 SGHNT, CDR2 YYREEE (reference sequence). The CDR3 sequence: CASSSTSALTDTQYF. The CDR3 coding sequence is TGTGCCAGCAGCTCCACTAGCGCCCTCACAGATACGCAGTATTTT.

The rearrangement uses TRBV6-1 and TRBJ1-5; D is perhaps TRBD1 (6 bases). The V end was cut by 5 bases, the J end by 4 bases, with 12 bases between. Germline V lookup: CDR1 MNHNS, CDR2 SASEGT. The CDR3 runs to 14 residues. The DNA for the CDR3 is TGTGCCAGCAGTAGACGCAGGGGTAATCAGCCCCAGCATTTT. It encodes CASSRRRGNQPQHF.

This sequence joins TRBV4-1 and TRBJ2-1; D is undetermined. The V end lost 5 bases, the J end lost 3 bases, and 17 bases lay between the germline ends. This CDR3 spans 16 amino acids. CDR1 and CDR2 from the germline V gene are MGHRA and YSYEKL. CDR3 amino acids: CASSERPQKFYNEQFF. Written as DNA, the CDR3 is TGCGCCAGCAGCGAAAGACCACAGAAATTCTACAATGAGCAGTTCTTC.

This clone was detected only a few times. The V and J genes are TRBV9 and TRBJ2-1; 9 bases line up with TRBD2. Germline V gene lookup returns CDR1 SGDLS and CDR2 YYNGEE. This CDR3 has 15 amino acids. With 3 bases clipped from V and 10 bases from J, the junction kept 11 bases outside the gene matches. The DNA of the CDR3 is TGTGCCAGCAGCGCCTGGGGCGGGGGGGCCGGCGAGCAGTTCTTC. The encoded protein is CASSAWGGGAGEQFF.

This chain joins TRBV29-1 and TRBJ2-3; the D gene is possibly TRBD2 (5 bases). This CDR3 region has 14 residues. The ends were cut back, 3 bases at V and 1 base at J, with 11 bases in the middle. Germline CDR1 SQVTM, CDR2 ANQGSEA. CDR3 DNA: TGCAGCGTTGAGGACTTGGCTGGCACAGATACGCAGTATTTT. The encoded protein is CSVEDLAGTDTQYF.

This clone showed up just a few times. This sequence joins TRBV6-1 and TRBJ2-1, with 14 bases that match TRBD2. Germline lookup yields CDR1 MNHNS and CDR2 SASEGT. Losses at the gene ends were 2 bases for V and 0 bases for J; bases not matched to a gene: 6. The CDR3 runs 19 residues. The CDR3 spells CASSETLGTSGSSYNEQFF. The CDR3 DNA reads TGTGCCAGCAGTGAAACCCTAGGGACTAGCGGGAGCTCCTACAATGAGCAGTTCTTC.

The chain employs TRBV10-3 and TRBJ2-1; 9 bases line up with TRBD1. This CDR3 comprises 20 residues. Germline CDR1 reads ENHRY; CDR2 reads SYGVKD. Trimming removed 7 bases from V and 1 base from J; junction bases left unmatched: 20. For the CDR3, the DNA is TGTGCCATCACAAAAAGGGGGAGACAGGGGGTTAAAATGTCCTACAATGAGCAGTTCTTC. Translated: CAITKRGRQGVKMSYNEQFF.

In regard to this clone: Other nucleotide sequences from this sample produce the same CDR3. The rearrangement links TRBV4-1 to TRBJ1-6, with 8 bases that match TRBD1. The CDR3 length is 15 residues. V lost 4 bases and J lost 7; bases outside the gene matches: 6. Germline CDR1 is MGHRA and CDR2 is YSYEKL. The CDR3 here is CASSPLGQENSPLHF. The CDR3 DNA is TGCGCCAGCAGCCCGTTGGGACAGGAAAATTCACCCCTCCACTTT.

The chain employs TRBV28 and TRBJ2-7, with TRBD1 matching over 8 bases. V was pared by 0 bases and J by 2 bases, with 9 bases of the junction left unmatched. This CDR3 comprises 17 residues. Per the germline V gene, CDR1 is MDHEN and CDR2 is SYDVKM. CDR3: CASSLCPGQGETYEQYF. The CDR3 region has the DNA TGTGCCAGCAGTTTATGCCCAGGACAGGGAGAAACCTACGAGCAGTACTTC.